The next 27 T cell receptor beta chains were all read from a single sample in a study of human T cells and chemical hapten exposure. As to time point: pre-sensitization, week 0. Treatment indicated: therapeutic diphenylcyclopropenone sensitization with weekly scalp DPC. TCRdb reprocessed the RACE reads via MiXCR and lists one record per CDR3 protein. The repertoire has 300,000 to 450,000 distinct CDR3 sequences, approximately 5.8% of them found once; the top ten carry over 7%. The sample here was whole blood, taken in connection with sensitization to the hapten diphenylcyclopropenone (DPC). All receptors come from a woman under 30 with alopecia areata. Some clones in this sample may be carry-over from other donors' samples.

The CDR3 spells CASSQGFVAGSSYEQYF. DNA of the CDR3: TGTGCCAGCAGCCAAGGATTTGTGGCCGGGAGCTCCTACGAGCAGTACTTC. The gene calls are TRBV3-1 and TRBJ2-7; maybe TRBD2 (6 bases). Deletions cut 1 base from V and 0 bases from J, with 16 bases between. CDR1 is LGHDT and CDR2 is YNNKEL in the germline V gene (reference sequence). The CDR3 sequence is 17 residues long.

The chain employs TRBV6-6 and TRBJ1-5; D remains ambiguous. V gave up 2 bases and J gave up 3 bases, with 5 bases separating them. Germline V gives CDR1 MNHNY, CDR2 SVGAGI (reference sequence). The length of the CDR3 is 13 residues. Here the CDR3 DNA reads TGTGCCAGCAGTTACACAGTCAATCAGCCCCAGCATTTT. This gives the protein CASSYTVNQPQHF.

The J gene is TRBJ1-1, the V gene TRBV6-6; 9 nucleotides line up with TRBD1. Trimming at V came to 0 bases and at J to 7 bases, leaving 3 bases not matched to a gene. Germline assignment: CDR1 MNHNY and CDR2 SVGAGI (reference sequence). The CDR3 length is 14 residues. As DNA, the CDR3 is TGTGCCAGCAGTTACTCGAGGGACAGGGTTGAAGCTTTCTTT. It specifies CASSYSRDRVEAFF.

This clonotype has only a few counts. V and J are TRBV12-3 or TRBV12-4 and TRBJ1-6; the match to TRBD1 covers 7 bases. The junction had 6 bases not matched to a gene; V was cut back by 6 bases and J by 4 bases. The CDR3 is 15 residues long. DNA of the CDR3: TGTGCCAGCAGACCCGGGACAGCTTATAATTCACCCCTCCACTTT. It specifies CASRPGTAYNSPLHF.

At least ten counts were recorded for this clonotype. The rearrangement joins TRBV20-1 to TRBJ1-1; D is possibly TRBD1 (6 bases). Trimming removed 3 bases at V and 8 bases at J, with 13 bases between. The CDR3 is 12 residues long. From germline, CDR1 is DFQATT and CDR2 SNEGSKA (reference sequence). CDR3 in DNA: TGCAGTGCTAGTAGATCCACAGGGGAAGCTTTCTTT. Protein sequence: CSASRSTGEAFF.

There are many counts of this clonotype. This chain links TRBV5-1 with TRBJ2-5; D is undetermined. Trimming took off 0 bases at V and 0 bases at J, with 12 bases between the two ends. Germline CDR1 and CDR2: SGHRS and YFSETQ. The CDR3 runs 16 residues. This chain's CDR3 is CASSLDFARYQETQYF. The DNA for the CDR3 is TGCGCCAGCAGCTTGGATTTCGCCAGGTACCAAGAGACCCAGTACTTC.

The sample holds many counts of this clonotype. The gene calls are TRBV7-9 and TRBJ1-1; possibly TRBD1 for D (5 bases). With 2 bases removed from V and 6 bases from J, the gap between germline ends came to 7 bases. The germline CDR1 and CDR2 sequences are SEHNR and FQNEAQ (reference sequence). The CDR3 loop spans 12 amino acids. The CDR3 loop is CASSLRDAEAFF. In DNA form, the CDR3 reads TGTGCCAGCAGCTTACGGGACGCTGAAGCTTTCTTT. The whole variable domain, filled in from reference TRBV7-9 and TRBJ1-1, reads DTGVSQNPRHKITKRGQNVTFRCDPISEHNRLYWYRQTLGQGPEFLTYFQNEAQLEKSRLLSDRFSAERPKGSFSTLEIQRTEQGDSAMYLCASSLRDAEAFFGQGTRLTVV.

This clonotype has ten or more counts. V is TRBV6-5 and J is TRBJ1-6; possible D gene TRBD1, 6 bases. The CDR3 consists of 15 residues. Germline CDR1 MNHEY, CDR2 SVGAGI. Trimming removed 8 bases at V and 0 bases at J, with 11 bases between. The CDR3 sequence is CASGQTFSYNSPLHF. CDR3 nucleotides: TGTGCCAGCGGACAGACCTTCTCCTATAATTCACCCCTCCACTTT.

The CDR3 region has the DNA TGTGCCAGCAGGGGACTAGCGGGGGGCACCGGGGAGCTGTTTTTT. Protein sequence: CASRGLAGGTGELFF. The V call is TRBV3-1, the J call TRBJ2-2; 15 bases align to TRBD2. V shed 6 bases and J 4 bases; nucleotides not matched to a gene: 0. The CDR3 runs 15 residues. The germline CDR1 and CDR2 sequences are LGHDT and YNNKEL (reference sequence).

The V gene is TRBV27, the J gene TRBJ1-6, with D maybe TRBD1 (5 bases). The CDR3 is 14 residues long. The V end lost 8 bases, the J end lost 9 bases, and 17 bases lay between the germline ends. Germline V gene lookup returns CDR1 MNHEY and CDR2 SMNVEV (reference sequence). Here the CDR3 DNA reads TGTGCCAGCTCAAAGGCGCAGGGAGGTTCACCCCTCCACTTT. Its translation is CASSKAQGGSPLHF.

This clonotype appeared a few times. CDR3 sequence: CASSLYLAGGPGETQYF. The CDR3 coding sequence is TGCGCCAGCAGCTTGTATTTAGCGGGGGGGCCGGGAGAGACCCAGTACTTC. V usage is TRBV5-1 and J usage is TRBJ2-5; TRBD2 matches at 11 bases. The length of the CDR3 is 17 residues. Trimming at V came to 1 base and at J to 4 bases, leaving 9 bases not matched to a gene. Germline V gene sequence: CDR1 SGHRS, CDR2 YFSETQ.

At least ten counts were recorded for this clonotype. The V gene is TRBV4-2, the J gene TRBJ2-7; D gene ambiguous. The CDR3 consists of 15 residues. Germline V gene sequence: CDR1 LGHNA, CDR2 YNFKEQ. Trimming shortened V by 2 bases and J by 2 bases, and 13 bases separated the two germline ends. CDR3 sequence reads: CASSQSLGQPYEQYF. The CDR3 nucleotides read TGTGCCAGCAGCCAATCTCTCGGGCAGCCCTACGAGCAGTACTTC.

Ten or more counts support this clonotype. The chain couples TRBV20-1 to TRBJ2-1; D might be TRBD1 (6 bases). The CDR3 length is 14 residues. V lost 5 bases, J lost 0 bases, and 11 bases lay in between. CDR1 is DFQATT, CDR2 SNEGSKA, per germline (reference sequence). The CDR3 DNA reads TGCAGTGCTCCCGACAGGAGCTCCTACAATGAGCAGTTCTTC. Its protein is CSAPDRSSYNEQFF.

In its sample, this clonotype was seen many times. CDR3 sequence: CASSQEEGGAYSGNTIYF. The CDR3 nucleotides read TGTGCCAGCAGCCAAGAAGAAGGAGGTGCTTACTCTGGAAACACCATATATTTT. The genes are TRBV4-2 and TRBJ1-3; no reliable D call. V was clipped by 0 bases and J by 0 bases, with 15 bases between them. Germline CDR1 is LGHNA and CDR2 is YNFKEQ. This CDR3 is 18 amino acids long.

This clonotype occurred a few times. V gene TRBV6-5 combines with J gene TRBJ1-2; a weak D match, TRBD1 (5 bases). V was pared by 7 bases and J by 2 bases, with 20 bases between. Germline CDR1 is MNHEY and CDR2 is SVGAGI. The CDR3 runs to 16 residues. The CDR3 loop is CASTSLGSGGNYGYTF. Here the CDR3 DNA reads TGTGCCAGCACCTCCCTTGGGAGCGGGGGGAACTATGGCTACACCTTC.

This clonotype has ten or more counts. The chain couples TRBV18 to TRBJ2-7; TRBD1 matches 8 bases. V was clipped by 5 bases and J by 3 bases; unmatched bases: 9. Germline V lookup: CDR1 KGHSH, CDR2 LQKENI. CDR3 length: 15 residues. The CDR3 loop reads CASSSRTGKDYEQYF. The DNA of the CDR3 is TGTGCCAGCTCAAGTCGGACAGGGAAAGACTACGAGCAGTACTTC.

This clonotype has a handful of counts. The V and J genes are TRBV4-1 and TRBJ1-5, with unresolved D. The germline V and J ends were trimmed by 1 base and 7 bases, with 8 bases remaining between them. The CDR3 is made up of 13 amino acids. Germline-derived CDR1 and CDR2 are MGHRA and YSYEKL. The CDR3, as DNA: TGCGCCAGCAGCCAAGGTTTACAACAGCCCCAGCATTTT. Its protein is CASSQGLQQPQHF.

In DNA, the CDR3 is TGCAGTGCTCCCAACCGGGAGGGAGGGCACACCATATATTTT. It encodes CSAPNREGGHTIYF. This rearrangement joins TRBV20-1 to TRBJ1-3; D is undetermined. The CDR3 is made up of 14 amino acids. V gave up 5 bases and J gave up 8 bases, with 19 bases separating them. Germline V gene lookup returns CDR1 DFQATT and CDR2 SNEGSKA (reference sequence).

The rearrangement uses TRBV20-1 and TRBJ1-6, with 7 nucleotides matching TRBD1. The trim removed 1 base at V and 6 bases at J, leaving 9 bases unmatched. The length of the CDR3 is 16 residues. The germline V gene encodes CDR1 DFQATT and CDR2 SNEGSKA (reference sequence). The CDR3 nucleotides are TGCAGTGCTAGAGGTCAGACAGGGTCGGCTAATTCACCCCTCCACTTT. It encodes CSARGQTGSANSPLHF.

This clonotype occurred a few times. This chain links TRBV7-3 with TRBJ1-2; perhaps TRBD1 as D (6 bases). Germline lookup yields CDR1 SGHTA and CDR2 FQGTGA. V was pared by 2 bases and J by 0 bases, with 10 bases between. This CDR3 is 15 amino acids long. DNA for the CDR3: TGTGCCAGCAGCTTAGATGGGACAACTAACTATGGCTACACCTTC. Residues: CASSLDGTTNYGYTF.

This chain uses TRBV15 with TRBJ2-3, with D unclear. Germline CDR1 LNHNV, CDR2 YYDKDF (reference sequence). Deletions cut 0 bases from V and 6 bases from J, with 7 bases between. CDR3 length: 13 residues. CDR3 amino acids: CATSRDNSDTQYF. The CDR3 DNA follows: TGTGCCACCAGCAGAGACAACTCGGATACGCAGTATTTT.

This clonotype was seen a handful of times. CDR3: CASMEGWDTGELFF. Written as DNA, the CDR3 is TGTGCCTCGATGGAGGGTTGGGATACCGGGGAGCTGTTTTTT. The gene calls are TRBV27 and TRBJ2-2, with a tentative D call TRBD2 (6 bases). V lost 11 bases and J 5 bases, leaving 18 bases between the germline ends. The germline V gene has CDR1 MNHEY and CDR2 SMNVEV (reference sequence). The length of the CDR3 is 14 residues.

This clonotype has ten or more counts. CDR3 nucleotide sequence: TGTGCCAGCAGTTTACAGATGAACACTGAAGCTTTCTTT. It is translated as CASSLQMNTEAFF. J is TRBJ1-1 and V is TRBV12-3 or TRBV12-4; no firm D call. The CDR3 sequence is 13 residues long. With 2 bases removed from V and 0 bases from J, the gap between germline ends came to 4 bases.

The rearrangement uses TRBV7-8 and TRBJ1-2, with a weak D call TRBD1 (5 bases). Germline CDR1 SGHVS, CDR2 FQNEAQ. The CDR3 consists of 14 residues. V was cut by 5 bases and J by 0 bases, with 10 bases left in between. CDR3: CASSQTESNYGYTF. The DNA of the CDR3 is TGTGCCAGCAGCCAGACAGAGTCTAACTATGGCTACACCTTC.

This clonotype showed up many times. The chain uses TRBV7-2 and TRBJ2-4; TRBD1 agrees at 9 bases. The CDR3 is made up of 13 amino acids. Germline-derived CDR1 and CDR2 are SGHTA and FQGNSA. J lost 7 bases, V lost 4 bases, and 2 bases had no gene match. The CDR3 bases are TGTGCCAGCAGCTACAGGGGGCTGAACATTCAGTACTTC. Encoded protein: CASSYRGLNIQYF.

This clonotype came up many times. The CDR3 nucleotides are TGTGCCAGCACCCCACATTGGAACACTGAAGCTTTCTTT. Translating it yields CASTPHWNTEAFF. The chain uses TRBV6-2 or TRBV6-3 and TRBJ1-1; D remains ambiguous. Between the trimmed V and J ends, which lost 7 bases and 1 base, there was a span of 10 bases. The CDR3 covers 13 residues. Per the germline V gene, CDR1 is MNHEY and CDR2 is SVGEGT.

The chain recombines TRBV6-2 or TRBV6-3 with TRBJ2-3; TRBD2 matches at 8 bases. V shed 4 bases, J shed 6 bases, and the junction held 15 bases outside the gene matches. CDR1 and CDR2 from the germline V gene are MNHEY and SVGEGT. The CDR3 runs 17 residues. CDR3 bases: TGTGCCAGCAGTTCCTTCCCCGGCGGGGGGCGATCGGATACGCAGTATTTT. It specifies CASSSFPGGGRSDTQYF.